This passage covers 26 T cell receptor beta chains from one sample sequenced in a study of CD8+ T cells in alopecia areata. Sorting used CD4, CD8alpha, NKG2D, NKG2ACE and other markers on pooled cutaneous lymph node cells. Extraction and reverse transcription of RNA yielded cDNA as the sequencing template. The data were produced by immunoSEQ multiplex PCR, yet TCRdb's version contains in-frame clones alone and is incomplete. The sample shows approximately 280,000 clones, none of them appearing just once. The source material was CD4+ T cells sorted from a lymph node. These receptors were collected from a C3H/HeJ mouse with alopecia areata. These mice share the MHC haplotype H2-k.

This clone was seen only a few times. The genes and germline here are from mouse. The read ends 4 residues early relative to the CDR3; the germline J gene fills the gap. The V call is TRBV13-3, the J call TRBJ2-1; TRBD1 matches at 7 bases. V dropped 5 bases and J dropped 1; count of bases not matched to a gene: 3. The CDR3 contains 14 residues. The germline gives CDR1 NNHDY, CDR2 SYVADS. The part of the CDR3 DNA that was read is TGTGCCAGCAGCTCGGGACAGAACTATGCT. Translated: CASSSGQNYA. The entire CDR3 sequence reads CASSSGQNYAEQFF.

This clone has only a few counts. Germline and genes: mouse. Incomplete CDR3 DNA: TGTGCCAGCGGTGATGCGGGGGGGACAAACACA. Its translation: CASGDAGGTNT. The complete CDR3 sequence is CASGDAGGTNTEVFF. The chain carries TRBV13-2 and TRBJ1-1, with a tentative D call TRBD1 (5 bases). The read ends 4 residues early relative to the CDR3; the germline J gene fills the gap. The germline V gene encodes CDR1 NNHNN and CDR2 SYGAGS (reference sequence). The CDR3 covers 15 residues. V was shortened by 0 bases and J by 0 bases, with 9 bases between the two germline ends.

A note on this clone: The genes are named according to mouse. The sequence runs out 4 residues before the end of the CDR3; the remainder is reconstructed from the germline J gene. The chain links TRBV13-1 to TRBJ2-5; perhaps TRBD2 as D (7 bases). The CDR3 spans 14 residues. Germline V gives CDR1 NSHNY, CDR2 SYGAGN. Partial CDR3 DNA: TGTGCCAGCAGTGATGTGGGGGGCGAGGAC. Translated: CASSDVGGED. The whole CDR3 protein is CASSDVGGEDTQYF.

As for this clone: Mouse gene names and germline throughout. From the germline J gene comes the end of the CDR3, since the read stops 4 residues before it. The chain employs TRBV13-3 and TRBJ2-3; TRBD1 might be the D (5 bases). The CDR3 totals 16 residues. Germline values: CDR1 NNHDY, CDR2 SYVADS. The CDR3 spells CASSDGEGSRVETLYF. The sequenced CDR3 bases are TGTGCCAGCAGTGATGGGGAGGGGTCACGGGTAGAA.

As regards this clone: Any gene name here is a mouse gene name. The CDR3 end lies 4 residues beyond the end of the read and is filled in from the germline J gene. The chain combines TRBV1 with TRBJ2-1; 12 bases are a match to TRBD2. The CDR3 runs to 16 residues. Trimming removed 2 bases from V and 3 bases from J; junction bases left unmatched: 2. From germline, CDR1 is NSQYPW and CDR2 LRSPGD (reference sequence). CDR3 residues: CTCSARTGGGYAEQFF. The DNA read from the CDR3 is TGCACCTGCAGTGCAAGGACTGGGGGGGGCTATGCT.

With respect to this clone: These gene names are mouse names. The CDR3 goes on 4 residues after the read ends, and that part is filled in from the germline J gene. V usage is TRBV13-2 and J usage is TRBJ2-7; tentative D call: TRBD2 (6 bases). V gave up 2 bases and J gave up 3 bases, with 12 bases separating them. Per germline, CDR1 NNHNN and CDR2 SYGAGS (reference sequence). The CDR3 contains 14 residues. The CDR3 here is CASGERAGDYEQYF. CDR3 DNA, as far as it was read: TGTGCCAGCGGTGAGCGGGCTGGGGACTAT.

In its sample, this clone was seen a few times. Any gene name here is a mouse gene name. CDR3 bases read: TGTGCCAGCAGCTCCCGGACAGGGTCAAACACA. This gives the protein CASSSRTGSNT. The CDR3 in its entirety is CASSSRTGSNTEVFF. This chain connects TRBV5 to TRBJ1-1, with 8 nucleotides matching TRBD1. The sequenced fragment ends 4 residues before the CDR3 boundary, so the rest is inferred from the germline J gene. The CDR3 totals 15 residues. In germline, CDR1 is LGHNA, CDR2 YNLKQL (reference sequence). V lost 5 bases to trimming and J lost 0 bases; unmatched junction nucleotides: 5.

This clone turned up a few times. Gene names follow the mouse nomenclature. The read finishes 4 residues shy of the CDR3 end, and the germline J gene is used to complete it. The chain has TRBV13-3 and TRBJ2-4, with D possibly TRBD1 on 5 matching bases. This CDR3 has 11 residues. Germline values: CDR1 NNHDY, CDR2 SYVADS. The CDR3 sequence is CASTGHNTLYF. The CDR3 DNA, read in part, is TGTGCCAGCACCGGACATAAC.

Comments on this clone: Germline and genes: mouse. From the germline J gene comes the end of the CDR3, since the read stops 4 residues before it. In the same sample, other DNA sequences code for this CDR3. This chain uses TRBV31 with TRBJ2-2; D call uncertain. Germline V gene data show CDR1 as GKSSPN and CDR2 as SITVG. The CDR3 has 13 residues. V lost 0 bases and J lost 2, with 4 bases in between. Partial CDR3 DNA: TGTGCCTGGAGTCTTGGGAACACCGGG. This translates into CAWSLGNTG. The entire CDR3 is CAWSLGNTGQLYF.

This clone has just a few counts. Mouse names are used for the genes. The CDR3 is cut off 4 residues early in the read; its end comes from the germline J gene. This chain joins TRBV13-2 and TRBJ2-3; perhaps TRBD2 as D (6 bases). V gave up 0 bases and J gave up 1 base, with 6 bases separating them. The CDR3 loop spans 14 amino acids. The V gene's germline CDR1 is NNHNN and CDR2 SYGAGS (reference sequence). The chain's CDR3 is CASGDVGGAETLYF. CDR3 DNA, as far as it was read: TGTGCCAGCGGTGATGTGGGGGGTGCAGAA.

This clone has only a few counts. Gene names follow the mouse nomenclature. The read terminates 4 residues before the CDR3 end, so the remaining end is supplied by the germline J gene. This chain links TRBV1 with TRBJ2-5; TRBD1 is a possible D gene (6 bases). The CDR3 totals 14 residues. Germline lookup yields CDR1 NSQYPW and CDR2 LRSPGD (reference sequence). CDR3 loop: CTCRTGFLEDTQYF. Incomplete CDR3 DNA: TGCACCTGCAGAACAGGGTTTTTGGAAGAC.

This clone was seen a few times. These gene names are mouse names. Read data end 4 residues before the CDR3 end; the end is taken from the germline J gene. V usage is TRBV31 and J usage is TRBJ2-3, with 7 bases matching TRBD2. The CDR3 runs 16 residues. CDR1 is GKSSPN and CDR2 is SITVG in the germline V gene. J was trimmed by 0 bases and V by 1 base; bases with no gene match: 7. The part of the CDR3 DNA that was read is TGTGCCTGGAGTCGCGAGCCTGGGGGTAGTGCAGAA. It specifies CAWSREPGGSAE. The whole CDR3 sequence reads CAWSREPGGSAETLYF.

A note on this clone: Germline and genes: mouse. Coverage ceases 4 residues before the CDR3 finishes, and the germline J gene fills in the end. V is TRBV19 and J is TRBJ1-1, with TRBD1 identical over 7 bases. This CDR3 spans 13 amino acids. Trimming removed 6 bases from V and 0 bases from J; junction bases left unmatched: 2. Germline values: CDR1 FNHDT, CDR2 SITEND (reference sequence). This CDR3 reads CASTGQSNTEVFF. The sequenced CDR3 bases are TGTGCCAGCACGGGACAGTCAAACACA.

As concerns this clone: A far larger clone lies a single base away; this is likely a read error. Mouse gene names and germline throughout. The read terminates 4 residues before the CDR3 end, so the remaining end is supplied by the germline J gene. The genes are TRBV2 and TRBJ1-2; 11 nucleotides match TRBD1. This CDR3 is 14 amino acids long. From germline, CDR1 is LGHNA and CDR2 YSYQKL. The junction had 0 bases not matched to a gene; V was cut back by 4 bases and J by 2 bases. CDR3 bases read: TGTGCCAGCAGCCGGACAGGGGGCAACTCC. Translated, it gives CASSRTGGNS. The complete CDR3 protein is CASSRTGGNSDYTF.

To note about this clone: These gene names are mouse names. The read ends 4 residues early relative to the CDR3; the germline J gene fills the gap. The V and J genes are TRBV13-3 and TRBJ1-2; TRBD1 might be the D (6 bases). The CDR3 has 14 amino acids. Germline CDR1 reads NNHDY; CDR2 reads SYVADS. The V and J ends lost 5 bases and 3 bases respectively, with 14 bases between them. The sequenced part of the CDR3 DNA is TGTGCCAGCAGGTACAGGGTAAAAGACTCC. It codes for CASRYRVKDS. The full CDR3 protein reads CASRYRVKDSDYTF.

There are a few counts of this clone. Gene and germline names: mouse. With the read ending 4 residues before the CDR3 end, the germline J gene is used to fill in that end. This chain joins TRBV13-1 and TRBJ2-3, with TRBD2 identical over 8 bases. The CDR3 loop spans 16 amino acids. Germline assignment: CDR1 NSHNY and CDR2 SYGAGN. Losses at the gene ends were 0 bases for V and 2 bases for J; bases not matched to a gene: 5. The chain's CDR3 is CASSDAGGRFAETLYF. CDR3 DNA (partial): TGTGCCAGCAGTGATGCTGGGGGGCGTTTTGCAGAA.

This clone was counted between two and nine times. Any gene name here is a mouse gene name. The CDR3 end lies 4 residues beyond the end of the read and is filled in from the germline J gene. The J gene is TRBJ1-1, the V gene TRBV13-3; D unresolved. Germline V gene data show CDR1 as NNHDY and CDR2 as SYVADS. The CDR3 is 13 residues long. Trimming cost V 3 bases and J 0 bases, with 6 bases left between them. CDR3 DNA, as far as it was read: TGTGCCAGCAGTGTACAAGCAAACACA. Protein product: CASSVQANT. The entire CDR3 sequence reads CASSVQANTEVFF.

This clone was seen only a few times. These gene names are mouse names. The CDR3 is CASSDPGGAAETLYF. The covered CDR3 bases are TGTGCCAGCAGTGACCCTGGGGGGGCTGCAGAA. The genes are TRBV13-1 and TRBJ2-3; 10 nucleotides agree with TRBD2. The CDR3 goes on 4 residues after the read ends, and that part is filled in from the germline J gene. Germline V lookup: CDR1 NSHNY, CDR2 SYGAGN. V gave up 2 bases and J gave up 2 bases; unmatched junction bases: 2. The CDR3 length is 15 residues.

This clone was seen many times. Gene names follow the mouse nomenclature. The read falls 4 residues short of the CDR3 end, and the missing part is taken from the germline J gene. Other DNA sequences of this sample code for an identical CDR3. The gene calls are TRBV1 and TRBJ2-1; 7 bases fit TRBD1. Unmatched junction bases numbered 2, after V lost 3 bases and J lost 3 bases. The CDR3 consists of 14 residues. Germline CDR1 and CDR2: NSQYPW and LRSPGD (reference sequence). The CDR3 region is CTCSAPGGYAEQFF. Partial CDR3 DNA: TGCACCTGCAGTGCCCCAGGGGGCTATGCT.

Concerning this clone: Mouse gene names and germline throughout. The sequenced fragment ends 4 residues before the CDR3 boundary, so the rest is inferred from the germline J gene. The J gene is TRBJ1-2, the V gene TRBV5; 7 bases line up with TRBD1. CDR1 is LGHNA and CDR2 is YNLKQL in the germline V gene (reference sequence). The CDR3 is made up of 15 amino acids. The junction had 3 bases not matched to a gene; V was cut back by 1 base and J by 1 base. The CDR3 loop reads CASSQVAGGNSDYTF. The sequenced CDR3 bases are TGTGCCAGCAGCCAAGTGGCAGGGGGAAACTCC.

With regard to this clone: The germline and genes are mouse ones. The read ends 4 residues early relative to the CDR3; the germline J gene fills the gap. The chain couples TRBV19 to TRBJ2-1; 12 positions agree with TRBD1. The germline V gene has CDR1 FNHDT and CDR2 SITEND (reference sequence). V was clipped by 0 bases and J by 5 bases; unmatched bases: 3. The CDR3 has 16 amino acids. The covered CDR3 bases are TGTGCCAGCAGTATAGGGGGGACAGGGGGCAATGCT. Encoded protein: CASSIGGTGGNA. The full CDR3 protein reads CASSIGGTGGNAEQFF.

A remark on this clone: Gene labels here are mouse ones. The missing CDR3 end, 4 residues past where the read stops, is filled in from the germline J gene. The rearrangement joins TRBV1 to TRBJ2-3; D possibly corresponds to TRBD2 (6 bases). The CDR3 length is 16 residues. V was pared by 1 base and J by 0 bases, with 11 bases between. CDR1 is NSQYPW, CDR2 LRSPGD, per germline (reference sequence). CDR3 DNA (partial): TGCACCTGCAGTGCAGTATGGGGGACTAGTGCAGAA. Its translation is CTCSAVWGTSAE. The full CDR3 reads CTCSAVWGTSAETLYF. Variable domain in full (rest from reference TRBV1 and TRBJ2-3): VTLLEQNPRWRLVPRGQAVNLRCILKNSQYPWMSWYQQDLQKQLQWLFTLRSPGDKEVKSLPGADYLATRVTDTELRLQVANMSQGRTLYCTCSAVWGTSAETLYFGSGTRLTVL.

This clone was observed a handful of times. The listed genes are named as in mouse. The CDR3 extends 4 residues past the end of the read, so its final part is completed from the germline J gene. The chain employs TRBV13-1 and TRBJ1-1, with a weak D call TRBD1 (5 bases). The CDR3 has 15 residues. The V end was cut by 0 bases, the J end by 3 bases, with 12 bases between. Germline-derived CDR1 and CDR2 are NSHNY and SYGAGN. The CDR3 loop is CASSDASGRHTEVFF. Incomplete CDR3 DNA: TGTGCCAGCAGTGATGCTTCAGGGAGGCACACA.

This clone was observed a few times. Mouse germline and gene names are used. Partial CDR3 DNA: TGTGCCAGCAGTGTCGGGACAGGGGGAGGGAATTCGCCC. This encodes CASSVGTGGGNSP. The CDR3 as a whole reads CASSVGTGGGNSPLYF. V gene TRBV13-3 combines with J gene TRBJ1-6; 11 nucleotides agree with TRBD1. The missing CDR3 end, 3 residues past where the read stops, is filled in from the germline J gene. TRBJ1-6 qualifies as an ORF whose function is uncertain. The CDR3 extends over 16 amino acids. Germline V gene lookup returns CDR1 NNHDY and CDR2 SYVADS. After removal of 3 bases from V and 7 bases from J, the junction contained 6 bases not matched to a gene.

The table lists this clone with a few counts. The gene names here belong to mouse. The read stops 4 residues short of the end of the CDR3; the missing end is completed from the germline J gene. The chain employs TRBV13-2 and TRBJ2-2, with D uncertain. V lost 3 bases and J 0 bases, leaving 6 bases between the germline ends. The CDR3 is 14 residues long. Germline V lookup: CDR1 NNHNN, CDR2 SYGAGS (reference sequence). CDR3 sequence reads: CASGVLANTGQLYF. The sequenced CDR3 bases are TGTGCCAGCGGTGTACTCGCAAACACCGGG.

This clone has only a few counts. Gene and germline names: mouse. The read terminates 4 residues before the CDR3 end, so the remaining end is supplied by the germline J gene. Other nucleotide sequences from this sample produce the same CDR3. V and J are TRBV13-2 and TRBJ2-2; TRBD2 might be the D (7 bases). Germline assignment: CDR1 NNHNN and CDR2 SYGAGS (reference sequence). Trimming stripped 0 bases from V and 6 bases from J, with 9 bases between. CDR3 length: 14 residues. Incomplete CDR3 DNA: TGTGCCAGCGGTGATGCTGGGGGCCCCGGG. This sequence encodes CASGDAGGPG. From start to end, the CDR3 is CASGDAGGPGQLYF.